These 5 T cell receptor beta chains were all obtained from the same sample, sequenced in a study of T cells after yellow fever vaccination. TCRdb itself ran the 5' RACE reads through MiXCR, one entry per CDR3 protein. The sample carries around 310,000 distinct CDR3 sequences, approximately 4.3% recorded once. The material was PBMCs, obtained 15 days after the yellow fever booster vaccination. Receptor source: a man in his late teens or twenties who received the YFV17D yellow fever vaccine.

V gene TRBV25-1 combines with J gene TRBJ1-2; maybe TRBD1 (6 bases). The V end was cut by 2 bases, the J end by 4 bases, with 11 bases between. Germline V lookup: CDR1 MGHDK, CDR2 SYGVNS. The CDR3 has 14 amino acids. This CDR3 reads CASSEPTGAYGYTF. CDR3 nucleotide sequence: TGTGCCAGCAGTGAACCGACGGGGGCCTATGGCTACACCTTC.

This chain connects TRBV20-1 to TRBJ1-6, with a possible D match to TRBD1 (5 bases). V lost 6 bases and J lost 7, with 10 bases in between. CDR1 DFQATT and CDR2 SNEGSKA come from the germline V gene (reference sequence). The CDR3 runs to 12 residues. DNA of the CDR3: TGCAGTGCCCCCCGGGGGAATTCACCCCTCCACTTT. It is translated as CSAPRGNSPLHF.

This clonotype has only a few counts. The DNA of the CDR3 is TGTGCCAGCAGCCGCGAACTTACTAGCGGGGGGAAGTATTTT. Translating gives CASSRELTSGGKYF. The rearrangement uses TRBV4-2 and TRBJ2-3, with TRBD2 matching 12 bases. The junction had 9 bases not matched to a gene; V was cut back by 4 bases and J by 13 bases. Germline V gives CDR1 LGHNA, CDR2 YNFKEQ. The CDR3 has 14 residues.

Many counts were recorded for this clonotype. The chain recombines TRBV6-5 with TRBJ1-3; D unresolved. V was pared by 2 bases and J by 0 bases, with 8 bases between. Per germline, CDR1 MNHEY and CDR2 SVGAGI. This CDR3 is built from 15 residues. The CDR3 DNA reads as TGTGCCAGCAGTTACAGGTTGAGCTCTGGAAACACCATATATTTT. It translates to CASSYRLSSGNTIYF.

This clonotype was found a few times. The chain links TRBV4-1 to TRBJ1-2; the D gene is possibly TRBD1 (6 bases). Trimming left V 0 bases short and J 3 bases short, with 11 bases between. The CDR3 has 15 amino acids. The germline gives CDR1 MGHRA, CDR2 YSYEKL. The CDR3 DNA follows: TGCGCCAGCAGCCAAGACCCGGACAGAGACTATGGCTACACCTTC. Its translation is CASSQDPDRDYGYTF.